This is a list of T cell receptor beta chains from one sample in a study of graft-versus-host responses after intestinal transplantation. Method: immunoSEQ multiplex PCR; TCRdb's copy keeps in-frame clones and lacks some. The repertoire holds around 78,000 clones, with around 86% as singletons. No antigen has been assigned to these receptors. The source material was unstimulated CD8+ T cells sorted from spleen or lymph node cells, sampled before transplant. The receptors were sampled from a human donor who was the organ donor for an intestinal transplant. Both conserved end residues are part of each CDR3. D genes are given only for firm matches. Expanded clones get a size class; other rows say once, few or many, or leave the size out.

>.|TRBJ1-4|.|TRBV23-1
TGCGCCAGCAGTCAATGGCAGGGCGACTTACTAGAAGCAACTAATGAAAAACTGTTTTTT
CASSQWQGDLLEATNEKLFF
>TRBD2|TRBJ2-5|.|TRBV13
TGTGCCAGCAGCGATTCCGGGACTAGCCAAGAGACCCAGTACTTC
CASSDSGTSQETQYF
>.|TRBJ1-1|.|TRBV27
TGTGCCAGCAGTCCCTTCCATTCGACAGGACCGAACACTGAAGCTTTCTTT
CASSPFHSTGPNTEAFF
>TRBD1|TRBJ2-2|.|TRBV7-8
TGTGCCAGCAGCTTAGAAAGGGACAGGGTGTACACCGGGGAGCTGTTTTTT
CASSLERDRVYTGELFF
>TRBD2|TRBJ2-3|once|TRBV29-1
TGCAGCGTGGAGATGGGAGGGTTCCGGACAGATACGCAGTATTTT
CSVEMGGFRTDTQYF
>.|TRBJ1-2|.|TRBV10-3
TGTGCCATCAGGACCAACAGGGAAGAGAACTATGGCTACACCTTC
CAIRTNREENYGYTF
>.|TRBJ2-7|.|TRBV5-1
TGCGCCAGCAGCGGGGACTCCGAGCAGTACTTC
CASSGDSEQYF
>.|TRBJ1-1|.|TRBV18
TGTGCCAGCTCACCACAGGGAATGAACACTGAAGCTTTCTTT
CASSPQGMNTEAFF
>.|TRBJ2-5|.|TRBV7-9
TGTGCCAGCAGCTACCTCGGGGGCCAAGAGACCCAGTACTTC
CASSYLGGQETQYF
>.|TRBJ2-1|once|TRBV20-1
TGCAGTGCTAGGCGTCTGTGGAAGCAGTTCTTC
CSARRLWKQFF
>.|TRBJ1-2|.|TRBV7-2
TGTGCCAGCAGCTTCGGAGGGTATTATGGCTACACCTTC
CASSFGGYYGYTF
>.|TRBJ2-7|.|TRBV6-1
TGTGCCAGCAGTGAGGGCAGGGGAGGTCCCTACGAGCAGTACTTC
CASSEGRGGPYEQYF
>.|TRBJ1-2|.|TRBV5-1
TGCGCCAGCAGCCCCTACCCCCCAGGGGTTAACTATGGCTACACCTTC
CASSPYPPGVNYGYTF
>.|TRBJ2-1|once|TRBV7-6
TGTGCCAGCAGCCCCAACTTGGGCGACAGTGAGCAGTTCTTC
CASSPNLGDSEQFF
>.|TRBJ2-1|.|TRBV7-3
TGTGCCAGCAGCTTAACAGGGAGCTCCTACAATGAGCAGTTCTTC
CASSLTGSSYNEQFF
>.|TRBJ1-1|.|TRBV30
TGTGCCTGGGGGGACACCTCGAACACTGAAGCTTTCTTT
CAWGDTSNTEAFF
>.|TRBJ1-1|.|TRBV6-1
TGTGCCAGCACCGAACGGGCGAACACTGAAGCTTTCTTT
CASTERANTEAFF
>.|TRBJ1-6|.|TRBV28
TGTGCCAGCACCTTAGGTAGGGGGGCTACCTATAATTCACCCCTCCACTTT
CASTLGRGATYNSPLHF
>.|TRBJ2-7|.|TRBV27
TGTGCCAGCAGCAAGATAGGGACGGCAGCCTACGAGCAGTACTTC
CASSKIGTAAYEQYF
>TRBD1|TRBJ1-1|.|TRBV29-1
TGCAGCGTTGAATGGGTCGGGACAGGCGTCCTGGAAGCTTTCTTT
CSVEWVGTGVLEAFF
>.|TRBJ2-7|.|TRBV4-1
TGCGCCAGCAGCCACCCAGGGCGCGAGCAGTACTTC
CASSHPGREQYF
>.|TRBJ2-6|.|TRBV6-1
TGTGCCAGCGAGGGTGGGTCGTCTGGGGCCAACGTCCTGACTTTC
CASEGGSSGANVLTF
>.|TRBJ1-6|.|TRBV7-2
TGTGCCAGCAGCCCCCGAGGCGTCAGGCCCGGCAGTTCACCCCTCCACTTT
CASSPRGVRPGSSPLHF
>.|TRBJ2-1|.|TRBV5-1
TGCGCCAGCAGCTTGAACAATGAGCAGTTCTTC
CASSLNNEQFF
>TRBD2|TRBJ2-7|.|TRBV7-8
TGTGCCAGCAGCTCACTAGCGGGGGAATCCTACGAGCAGTACTTC
CASSSLAGESYEQYF
>.|TRBJ1-1|.|TRBV4-2
TGTGCCAGCAGCCAAGATCTAGAGGGGCCCGGTTCCCGGAACACTGAAGCTTTCTTT
CASSQDLEGPGSRNTEAFF
>.|TRBJ2-3|.|TRBV19
TGTGCCAGCTCATATGACCCGTTGAGATCAGATACGCAGTATTTT
CASSYDPLRSDTQYF
>.|TRBJ2-3|.|TRBV6-4
TGTGCCAGCAGTGACGGGCGGGGCGGCACAGATACGCAGTATTTT
CASSDGRGGTDTQYF
>TRBD2|TRBJ2-5|.|TRBV6-5
TGTGCCAGCAATAGCGGGGGGGCCTTAGAGACCCAGTACTTC
CASNSGGALETQYF
>TRBD1|TRBJ2-7|.|TRBV10-2
TGCGCCAGCAGTTATCAACCGGGACAGCCTGACTACGAGCAGTACTTC
CASSYQPGQPDYEQYF